Listed below are T cell receptor beta chains from one sample, sequenced in a study of response to subunit inactivated influenza vaccine. A single record per CDR3 protein comes from TCRdb applying MiXCR to the RT-PCR reads. The sample holds about 780,000 distinct CDR3 sequences; around a sixth are singletons and the top ten take about a tenth. The starting material was PBMCs from blood, obtained more than 4 days after vaccination. The source of these receptors is a man aged 50 to 60 who received an inactivated influenza vaccine. CDR3s include the opening cysteine and the closing phenylalanine or tryptophan. The D gene is left open where the match is weak. Size values are once, few and many counts, or a class for expanded clones, and some rows have none.

CDR3 DNA: TGTGCCAGCAGCCCTGGACTAGAGGGGACCCAGTACTTC
CDR3 protein: CASSPGLEGTQYF
D gene: TRBD2
clone size: -
V gene: TRBV12-3/TRBV12-4
J gene: TRBJ2-5

CDR3 DNA: TGTGCCAGCAGCCTCGAAGGTTACCCCCCCTACGAGCAGTACTTC
CDR3 protein: CASSLEGYPPYEQYF
D gene: -
clone size: -
V gene: TRBV7-9
J gene: TRBJ2-7

CDR3 DNA: TGTGCCACCAGCCCAGAGGTGCTAGCGGGGGGGTACGAGCAGTACTTC
CDR3 protein: CATSPEVLAGGYEQYF
D gene: TRBD2
clone size: -
V gene: TRBV15
J gene: TRBJ2-7

CDR3 DNA: TGCAGCGTTGGGCACGGCCTCACCTACGAGCAGTACTTC
CDR3 protein: CSVGHGLTYEQYF
D gene: -
clone size: -
V gene: TRBV29-1
J gene: TRBJ2-7

CDR3 DNA: TGTGCCAGCAGCTTCTCCGGGGGCCTAGAAAAACTGTTTTTT
CDR3 protein: CASSFSGGLEKLFF
D gene: -
clone size: -
V gene: TRBV7-2
J gene: TRBJ1-4

CDR3 DNA: TGCAGTGCTAGAACAAAGGATACGCAGTATTTT
CDR3 protein: CSARTKDTQYF
D gene: -
clone size: -
V gene: TRBV20-1
J gene: TRBJ2-3

CDR3 DNA: TGTGCCAGCAGCTTGTCACCGAACACCGGGGAGCTGTTTTTT
CDR3 protein: CASSLSPNTGELFF
D gene: -
clone size: many
V gene: TRBV5-6
J gene: TRBJ2-2

CDR3 DNA: TGTGCCAGCGGCCTAATGGACGGAAACCAAGAGACCCAGTACTTC
CDR3 protein: CASGLMDGNQETQYF
D gene: -
clone size: once
V gene: TRBV9
J gene: TRBJ2-5

CDR3 DNA: TGTGCCAGCAGTTTAGCCCTAGTAACTAGCGCGTTCACAGATACGCAGTATTTT
CDR3 protein: CASSLALVTSAFTDTQYF
D gene: TRBD2
clone size: few
V gene: TRBV12-3/TRBV12-4
J gene: TRBJ2-3

CDR3 DNA: TGTGCCAGCAGCCCTGGGGCGGCGGGGGCCGTAGATACGCAGTATTTT
CDR3 protein: CASSPGAAGAVDTQYF
D gene: -
clone size: few
V gene: TRBV7-2
J gene: TRBJ2-3

CDR3 DNA: TGTGCCAGCAGCGCCTTACAGGGTCCGGGGGTGGAGCAGTTCTTC
CDR3 protein: CASSALQGPGVEQFF
D gene: -
clone size: few
V gene: TRBV9
J gene: TRBJ2-1

CDR3 DNA: TGTGCCAGCAGATCTCACACCGGGACACGGGCTGAAGCTTTCTTT
CDR3 protein: CASRSHTGTRAEAFF
D gene: -
clone size: few
V gene: TRBV6-2/TRBV6-3
J gene: TRBJ1-1

CDR3 DNA: TGTGCCAGCAGCTTTTCACGGGGGGGCCCAGAGACCCAGTACTTC
CDR3 protein: CASSFSRGGPETQYF
D gene: TRBD2
clone size: -
V gene: TRBV11-2
J gene: TRBJ2-5

CDR3 DNA: TGTGCCAGCAGCGCCGACAGAATCTCCTACAATGAGCAGTTCTTC
CDR3 protein: CASSADRISYNEQFF
D gene: -
clone size: few
V gene: TRBV7-8
J gene: TRBJ2-1

CDR3 DNA: TGTGCCAGCAGCCGGGATTCAACCTACGAGCAGTACTTC
CDR3 protein: CASSRDSTYEQYF
D gene: -
clone size: many
V gene: TRBV12-3/TRBV12-4
J gene: TRBJ2-7

CDR3 DNA: TGCAGTGCTAGGCCTGGGGTTCTTGAAAAACTGTTTTTT
CDR3 protein: CSARPGVLEKLFF
D gene: -
clone size: few
V gene: TRBV20-1
J gene: TRBJ1-4

CDR3 DNA: TGCAGCGTTGACGGACAGGGGGTGGAGACCCAGTACTTC
CDR3 protein: CSVDGQGVETQYF
D gene: TRBD1
clone size: many
V gene: TRBV29-1
J gene: TRBJ2-5

CDR3 DNA: TGCGCCAGCGAATTAATAGGACAGGGGGATCACTATGGCTACACCTTC
CDR3 protein: CASELIGQGDHYGYTF
D gene: TRBD1
clone size: few
V gene: TRBV10-1
J gene: TRBJ1-2

CDR3 DNA: TGTGCCAGCAGCCAACTTGGAGGGACGCCGTTTGACGGGGAGCAGTACTTC
CDR3 protein: CASSQLGGTPFDGEQYF
D gene: -
clone size: -
V gene: TRBV7-9
J gene: TRBJ2-7

CDR3 DNA: TGCGCCAGCAGCCAAGATGGGACAGCTGGCTACACCTTC
CDR3 protein: CASSQDGTAGYTF
D gene: TRBD1
clone size: many
V gene: TRBV4-3
J gene: TRBJ1-2

CDR3 DNA: TGTGCCAGCAGTTACTCGGTTACGAGGGAGTCACCCCTCCACTTT
CDR3 protein: CASSYSVTRESPLHF
D gene: -
clone size: many
V gene: TRBV6-5
J gene: TRBJ1-6

CDR3 DNA: TGCGCCAGCAGCTTGTGGCTAGCGGGGAACACCGGGGAGCTGTTTTTT
CDR3 protein: CASSLWLAGNTGELFF
D gene: TRBD2
clone size: -
V gene: TRBV5-1
J gene: TRBJ2-2

CDR3 DNA: TGCAGTGCTAGAGGGCTAGCGGGAGAAATAGGCTACAATGAGCAGTTCTTC
CDR3 protein: CSARGLAGEIGYNEQFF
D gene: TRBD2
clone size: few
V gene: TRBV20-1
J gene: TRBJ2-1

CDR3 DNA: TGCGCCAGCAGCTTGACAGGACAGGACTATGGCTACACCTTC
CDR3 protein: CASSLTGQDYGYTF
D gene: TRBD1
clone size: many
V gene: TRBV5-1
J gene: TRBJ1-2

CDR3 DNA: TGCGCCAGCAGCCAGACAGGGGACCTTGGGGACACCGGGGAGCTGTTTTTT
CDR3 protein: CASSQTGDLGDTGELFF
D gene: TRBD1
clone size: once
V gene: TRBV4-3
J gene: TRBJ2-2

CDR3 DNA: TGTGCCAGCAGCGTGGAACGGGGGGCCCACAATGAGCAGTTCTTC
CDR3 protein: CASSVERGAHNEQFF
D gene: -
clone size: few
V gene: TRBV9
J gene: TRBJ2-1

CDR3 DNA: TGTGCCAGCAGTTTCTTTGGGCTAGACTTCACAGATACGCAGTATTTT
CDR3 protein: CASSFFGLDFTDTQYF
D gene: -
clone size: -
V gene: TRBV12-3/TRBV12-4
J gene: TRBJ2-3

CDR3 DNA: TGTGCCAGCAGTTTGGCGTGGGGGGGCCTGGCGGTGGAAGCTTTCTTT
CDR3 protein: CASSLAWGGLAVEAFF
D gene: -
clone size: -
V gene: TRBV12-3/TRBV12-4
J gene: TRBJ1-1

CDR3 DNA: TGTGCCAGCCGGTGGGGGGGGGGCGCGAAAAACATTCAGTACTTC
CDR3 protein: CASRWGGGAKNIQYF
D gene: -
clone size: few
V gene: TRBV5-6
J gene: TRBJ2-4

CDR3 DNA: TGTGCCTGGAGTTCTCTAGCGGGAGGCAACTACGAGCAGTACTTC
CDR3 protein: CAWSSLAGGNYEQYF
D gene: TRBD2
clone size: -
V gene: TRBV30
J gene: TRBJ2-7

CDR3 DNA: TGCAGCGCCTTGACAGACACAGATACGCAGTATTTT
CDR3 protein: CSALTDTDTQYF
D gene: -
clone size: -
V gene: TRBV29-1
J gene: TRBJ2-3

CDR3 DNA: TGCAGTGCTAGTCGTTGGGGCCGCACAGATACGCAGTATTTT
CDR3 protein: CSASRWGRTDTQYF
D gene: -
clone size: few
V gene: TRBV20-1
J gene: TRBJ2-3

CDR3 DNA: TGTGCCAGCAGCGTAGAAACTAGCGGGAGGGCCGGGGAGCAGTACTTC
CDR3 protein: CASSVETSGRAGEQYF
D gene: TRBD2
clone size: -
V gene: TRBV9
J gene: TRBJ2-7

CDR3 DNA: TGTGCCAGCAGTATGACACCGCAAACCTACGAGCAGTACTTC
CDR3 protein: CASSMTPQTYEQYF
D gene: -
clone size: -
V gene: TRBV2
J gene: TRBJ2-7

CDR3 DNA: TGTGCCAGCAGTTACCTTGACAGAAATGAAGCTTTCTTT
CDR3 protein: CASSYLDRNEAFF
D gene: -
clone size: many
V gene: TRBV6-5
J gene: TRBJ1-1

CDR3 DNA: TGTGCCTGGAGACGTGGGGGAGTGGAGACCCAGTACTTC
CDR3 protein: CAWRRGGVETQYF
D gene: -
clone size: -
V gene: TRBV30
J gene: TRBJ2-5

CDR3 DNA: TGTGCCAGCAGTTTTCACGGCTCTGGGGCCAACGTCCTGACTTTC
CDR3 protein: CASSFHGSGANVLTF
D gene: -
clone size: -
V gene: TRBV28
J gene: TRBJ2-6

CDR3 DNA: TGTGCCAGCAGCAGGGGCTCGTACACTGAAGCTTTCTTT
CDR3 protein: CASSRGSYTEAFF
D gene: -
clone size: -
V gene: TRBV6-6
J gene: TRBJ1-1

CDR3 DNA: TGCAGCGTTCCTGGGGACAGGGGATACACCGGGGAGCTGTTTTTT
CDR3 protein: CSVPGDRGYTGELFF
D gene: TRBD1
clone size: few
V gene: TRBV29-1
J gene: TRBJ2-2

CDR3 DNA: TGTGCAGGAACCGGACAGGGGGCATTGTTCTTC
CDR3 protein: CAGTGQGALFF
D gene: TRBD1
clone size: -
V gene: TRBV7-2
J gene: TRBJ2-1

CDR3 DNA: TGTGCCAGCAGCTTGTTTTTTCGCCCGGGTACGCAGTATTTT
CDR3 protein: CASSLFFRPGTQYF
D gene: -
clone size: -
V gene: TRBV5-6
J gene: TRBJ2-3

CDR3 DNA: TGCAGTGCTAGAGATAAACAGGGCTACGAGCAGTACTTC
CDR3 protein: CSARDKQGYEQYF
D gene: -
clone size: few
V gene: TRBV20-1
J gene: TRBJ2-7

CDR3 DNA: TGTGCCAGCAGCCAAGATTGGTCAGGGCCTGGAAACACCATATATTTT
CDR3 protein: CASSQDWSGPGNTIYF
D gene: -
clone size: -
V gene: TRBV4-2
J gene: TRBJ1-3

CDR3 DNA: TGTGCCAGCTCACCCAGGCTCGGCACCGGGACACGAGGGGGCAATGAGCAGTTCTTC
CDR3 protein: CASSPRLGTGTRGGNEQFF
D gene: -
clone size: -
V gene: TRBV18
J gene: TRBJ2-1

CDR3 DNA: TGTGCCAGCAGTTACTCGGGACAATGGGTGGAGACCCAGTACTTC
CDR3 protein: CASSYSGQWVETQYF
D gene: -
clone size: few
V gene: TRBV6-2/TRBV6-3
J gene: TRBJ2-5

CDR3 DNA: TGCGCCAGCAGCTTAGGACTAGCGCCAAGCTCCTACGAGCAGTACTTC
CDR3 protein: CASSLGLAPSSYEQYF
D gene: TRBD2
clone size: few
V gene: TRBV5-1
J gene: TRBJ2-7

CDR3 DNA: TGTGCCAGCAGCCAACTTAGCGGGGAGTACACAGATACGCAGTATTTT
CDR3 protein: CASSQLSGEYTDTQYF
D gene: TRBD2
clone size: many
V gene: TRBV3-1
J gene: TRBJ2-3

CDR3 DNA: TGCAGTACAATCCCTGGGGCAGGCGGACAGCCCCAGCATTTT
CDR3 protein: CSTIPGAGGQPQHF
D gene: -
clone size: -
V gene: TRBV20-1
J gene: TRBJ1-5

CDR3 DNA: TGCAGTGCTAGCAGACCCTCCGTTGTCGGGGAGCTGTTTTTT
CDR3 protein: CSASRPSVVGELFF
D gene: -
clone size: many
V gene: TRBV20-1
J gene: TRBJ2-2

CDR3 DNA: TGCAGCGCCGACGGACTCCCACGGGACAGGGGGGAGACCCAGTACTTC
CDR3 protein: CSADGLPRDRGETQYF
D gene: TRBD1
clone size: few
V gene: TRBV29-1
J gene: TRBJ2-5